This T cell receptor (beta chain) comes out of a study of beta chain features in type 1 diabetes. Germline V lookup: CDR1 MNHNS, CDR2 SASEGT. V was shortened by 6 bases and J by 3 bases, with 14 bases between the two germline ends. The length of the CDR3 is 14 residues. Study results and limitations: Reduced insertions and increased deletions marked VDJ junctions in type 1 diabetes patients.

A single heparinised blood sample, averaging approximately 116 mL, was obtained per donor. Without exception, sorted populations had purity beyond 95%. As to this clone: What it recognizes is unknown.

The authors reverse transcribed all of the isolated RNA, so sequencing captured expressed TCRB transcripts. Method: immunoSEQ multiplex PCR; TCRdb's copy keeps in-frame clones and lacks some. The sample holds some 220,000 clones, 11% seen once. The sequencing input was central memory CD4+ T cells from blood. The rearrangement uses TRBV6-1 and TRBJ1-2; TRBD1 might be the D (5 bases). The TCR comes from a man aged 18 to 29 in good health. The CDR3 here is CASSPAGADYGYTF. CDR3 DNA sequence: TGTGCCAGCAGCCCCGCCGGGGCCGACTATGGCTACACCTTC.